The 20 T cell receptor beta chains below all came from one sample that was sequenced in a study of blood T cell repertoires in COVID-19 (dated by TCRdb to 2020 to 2021). Libraries were prepared through the immunoSEQ multiplex PCR assay. In TCRdb, the immuneACCESS table is reduced to in-frame sequences with V and J assigned. These tables do not hold every clone; where another copy was compared, an unresolved V gene accounts for under half, and the others remain unexplained. Present in this sample are about 330,000 clones, around nine tenths of which were seen just once. About 5% of the sample is taken by the ten largest. Sequencing was carried out using PBMCs or T cells enriched from blood (not recorded which). The receptors shown here come from a young man who had recovered from COVID-19.

This rearrangement joins TRBV3-1 (or the pseudogene TRBV3-2) to TRBJ2-7, with 9 bases matching TRBD2. The junction had 8 bases not matched to a gene; V was cut back by 2 bases and J by 3 bases. Germline lookup yields CDR1 LGHDT and CDR2 YNNKEL (reference sequence). The CDR3 sequence is 16 residues long. The CDR3 spells CASSQNWRGGYYEQYF. The CDR3 coding sequence is TGTGCCAGCAGCCAAAACTGGCGGGGGGGCTACTACGAGCAGTACTTC.

The chain is built from TRBV3-1 (or the pseudogene TRBV3-2) and TRBJ1-2; possible D gene TRBD1, 5 bases. Germline V CDR1 and CDR2: LGHDT, YNNKEL (reference sequence). CDR3 length: 15 amino acids. V was cut by 2 bases and J by 2 bases, with 12 bases left in between. The CDR3, as DNA: TGTGCCAGCAGCCAAATAAAAGGGGTGAACTATGGCTACACCTTC. Its translation: CASSQIKGVNYGYTF.

This chain joins TRBV15 and TRBJ1-6; D gene uncertain. This CDR3 contains 14 residues. Trimming took 8 bases from V and 9 from J, leaving 17 bases between them. Per the germline V gene, CDR1 is LNHNV and CDR2 is YYDKDF (reference sequence). CDR3 sequence: CATSKEELPSPLHF. The CDR3 bases are TGTGCCACCTCGAAGGAGGAGTTGCCTTCACCCCTCCACTTT.

This clone was seen at least ten times. The chain carries TRBV5-6 and TRBJ2-5, with 10 bases matching TRBD2. The CDR3 is made up of 16 amino acids. The germline V gene encodes CDR1 SGHDT and CDR2 YYEEEE. J was trimmed by 5 bases and V by 0 bases; bases with no gene match: 7. The CDR3 loop is CASSLASGGWWETQYF. The CDR3 nucleotides are TGTGCCAGCAGCTTGGCTAGCGGGGGCTGGTGGGAGACCCAGTACTTC.

The CDR3 loop is CASSKASGGSTDTQYF. The DNA of the CDR3 is TGTGCCAGCAGCAAAGCTAGCGGGGGGTCCACAGATACGCAGTATTTT. The gene calls are TRBV2 and TRBJ2-3; 11 bases agree with TRBD2. This CDR3 is 16 amino acids long. CDR1 and CDR2 from the germline V gene are SNHLY and FYNNEI. V was clipped by 6 bases and J by 2 bases; unmatched bases: 7.

The gene calls are TRBV28 and TRBJ1-3; a possible D gene is TRBD1 (5 bases). This CDR3 contains 14 residues. Trimming stripped 7 bases from V and 2 bases from J, with 12 bases between. Looked up from germline, CDR1 is MDHEN and CDR2 is SYDVKM. The CDR3 sequence is CASNQGFTGNTIYF. The CDR3 DNA reads TGTGCCAGCAATCAGGGTTTTACTGGAAACACCATATATTTT.

The CDR3 nucleotides read TGTGCCAGCAGTTACGGTCAGAACTATGGCTACACCTTC. Amino acid sequence: CASSYGQNYGYTF. The chain uses TRBV6-6 and TRBJ1-2; no definite D call. The CDR3 consists of 13 residues. Germline V gene lookup returns CDR1 MNHNY and CDR2 SVGAGI (reference sequence). Trimming cost V 2 bases and J 2 bases, with 6 bases left between them.

The chain links TRBV15 to TRBJ1-4; TRBD1 aligns across 7 bases. The V gene's germline CDR1 is LNHNV and CDR2 YYDKDF (reference sequence). The CDR3 extends over 13 amino acids. Trimming removed 4 bases from V and 10 bases from J; junction bases left unmatched: 6. The chain's CDR3 is CATSNRQGGKLFF. CDR3 DNA sequence: TGTGCCACCAGCAACCGACAGGGCGGAAAACTGTTTTTT.

This chain connects TRBV5-1 to TRBJ1-2; the match to TRBD1 covers 7 bases. The germline V gene has CDR1 SGHRS and CDR2 YFSETQ. This CDR3 is built from 17 residues. Losses at the gene ends were 0 bases for V and 7 bases for J; bases not matched to a gene: 15. The CDR3 coding sequence is TGCGCCAGCAGCTTGGTCGAGGGGGCGGAAAGCTATAGTGGCTACACCTTC. Translation: CASSLVEGAESYSGYTF. The whole variable domain, remainder taken from reference TRBV5-1 and TRBJ1-2, is KAGVTQTPRYLIKTRGQQVTLSCSPISGHRSVSWYQQTPGQGLQFLFEYFSETQRNKGNFPGRFSGRQFSNSRSEMNVSTLELGDSALYLCASSLVEGAESYSGYTFGSGTRLTVV.

J is TRBJ2-5 and V is TRBV19; TRBD2 matches at 7 bases. CDR3 length: 13 amino acids. The junction had 5 bases not matched to a gene; V was cut back by 5 bases and J by 5 bases. Per germline, CDR1 LNHDA and CDR2 SQIVND (reference sequence). CDR3 nucleotide sequence: TGTGCCAGTAGTCGGCTGGGGGGGGAGACCCAGTACTTC. Its protein product is CASSRLGGETQYF.

This chain connects TRBV14 to TRBJ2-3, with 8 positions matching TRBD1. Germline V gene sequence: CDR1 SGHDN, CDR2 FVKESK. The CDR3 has 19 residues. V lost 5 bases to trimming and J lost 4 bases; unmatched junction nucleotides: 20. CDR3 protein: CASSERGPRGLIDADTQYF. As DNA, the CDR3 is TGTGCCAGCAGCGAAAGGGGTCCCAGGGGGCTAATTGACGCAGATACGCAGTATTTT.

The J gene is TRBJ2-3, the V gene TRBV5-5, with TRBD2 matching over 7 bases. Germline V gives CDR1 SGHKS, CDR2 YYEKEE (reference sequence). This CDR3 has 16 amino acids. Trimming cost V 2 bases and J 0 bases; bases outside gene matches: 6. This CDR3 is CASSLTGGTSTDTQYF. The DNA of the CDR3 is TGTGCCAGCAGCTTAACCGGGGGGACTAGCACAGATACGCAGTATTTT.

The CDR3 nucleotides are TGTGCCAGCAGTGCAGGGGAAGGCGAGCAGTACTTC. It codes for CASSAGEGEQYF. The V and J genes are TRBV28 and TRBJ2-7; tentatively, D is TRBD1 (6 bases). V lost 5 bases and J lost 6, with 11 bases in between. The CDR3 runs to 12 residues. CDR1 and CDR2 from the germline V gene are MDHEN and SYDVKM.

This chain connects TRBV11-2 to TRBJ2-7; 7 bases map to TRBD2. Trimming removed 3 bases from V and 3 bases from J; junction bases left unmatched: 8. The CDR3 consists of 15 residues. The germline V gene has CDR1 SGHAT and CDR2 FQNNGV. The CDR3 region has the DNA TGTGCCAGCAGCTTGCAGCGGGGCCCATTCTACGAGCAGTACTTC. Translation: CASSLQRGPFYEQYF.

Only a few counts were recorded for this clone. The V and J genes are TRBV3-1 (or the pseudogene TRBV3-2) and TRBJ1-1; a weak D match, TRBD1 (6 bases). Per the germline V gene, CDR1 is LGHDT and CDR2 is YNNKEL (reference sequence). CDR3 size: 14 residues. V was trimmed by 4 bases and J by 5 bases, leaving 14 bases between them. The CDR3 bases are TGTGCCAGCAGCCGACGGGGACACAATACTGAAGCTTTCTTT. Its translation: CASSRRGHNTEAFF.

The rearrangement joins TRBV28 to TRBJ2-7; 13 nucleotides line up with TRBD2. V was pared by 5 bases and J by 5 bases, with 18 bases of the junction left unmatched. CDR3 size: 19 residues. In germline, CDR1 is MDHEN, CDR2 SYDVKM. CDR3 sequence reads: CASSPLRTSGGSNPDEQYF. CDR3 in DNA: TGTGCCAGCAGTCCTCTAAGGACTAGCGGGGGATCTAACCCCGACGAGCAGTACTTC.

CDR3 sequence (DNA): TGTGCCAGCAGCAGAAACAGTCAGCCCCAGCATTTT. Protein sequence: CASSRNSQPQHF. The chain carries TRBV28 and TRBJ1-5, with D unresolved. V dropped 6 bases and J dropped 6 bases, with 9 bases sitting between them. The CDR3 consists of 12 residues. Germline V gene sequence: CDR1 MDHEN, CDR2 SYDVKM.

This chain uses TRBV7-9 with TRBJ1-4, with D possibly matching TRBD1 (6 bases). The CDR3 contains 12 residues. V was trimmed by 5 bases and J by 7 bases, leaving 8 bases between them. Germline V gene lookup returns CDR1 SEHNR and CDR2 FQNEAQ (reference sequence). CDR3 DNA: TGTGCCAGCAGCGCACAGGGTGAAAAACTGTTTTTT. This codes for CASSAQGEKLFF.

The chain joins TRBV6-5 to TRBJ1-5; possible D gene TRBD1, 6 bases. This CDR3 spans 15 amino acids. Germline V CDR1 and CDR2: MNHEY, SVGAGI. Trimming took off 7 bases at V and 7 bases at J, with 20 bases between the two ends. This CDR3 reads CASTQSLGARQPQHF. The CDR3 DNA follows: TGTGCCAGCACCCAATCATTGGGGGCGAGGCAGCCCCAGCATTTT.

The gene calls are TRBV7-2 and TRBJ2-3; TRBD2 might be the D (5 bases). V lost 7 bases and J lost 0, with 20 bases in between. Germline loops: CDR1 SGHTA, CDR2 FQGNSA. The CDR3 sequence is 17 residues long. The CDR3 loop is CASTAFGSDFSTDTQYF. DNA of the CDR3: TGTGCCAGCACCGCTTTTGGTTCGGACTTTAGCACAGATACGCAGTATTTT.